This T cell receptor (beta chain) was sequenced for a study of T cell repertoires in cytomegalovirus infection. Findings of the study overall: Totalled public TCR beta family frequency picked out people who carried CMV plus the relevant HLA.

Per germline, CDR1 SEHNR and CDR2 FQNEAQ (reference sequence). This CDR3 is built from 14 residues. The V and J ends lost 5 bases and 5 bases respectively, with 15 bases between them. TCRdb re-derived calls from the reads in MiXCR, one entry per CDR3 protein. Of fewer than 250,000 distinct CDR3 sequences detected, 10% to 15% appear once; the ten largest clones hold approximately 1.6%. This clonotype was counted a few times. Its antigen is still unknown. This TCR came from a human donor in good health (CMV status not recorded). Some clones in this sample may be carry-over from other donors' samples. This chain connects TRBV7-9 to TRBJ2-5; possibly TRBD1 for D (6 bases). The sequencing sample was made of PBMCs. CDR3 loop: CASSPGQSGETQYF. CDR3 DNA: TGTGCCAGCAGCCCTGGACAGTCGGGGGAGACCCAGTACTTC.